The following is a T cell receptor beta chain sequence with its context. No antigen is known for it. Peripheral blood, about 10 milliliters per donor, was collected. The data derive from a study of blood T cells in healthy people across ages. Study-level results: Greater diversity and more naive CD4+ cells were seen in long-lived donors than in aged donors. TCR beta diversity was tightly associated with the proportion of naive T cells.

The length of the CDR3 is 11 residues. Trimming left V 7 bases short and J 8 bases short, with 9 bases between. CDR1 and CDR2 from the germline V gene are SNHLY and FYNNEI. Then a second PCR, running roughly 7 to 11 cycles, was carried out with a sample-barcoded 5' primer and a J-beta primer mix. A tag from a template-switch adaptor with 12 random nucleotides marked each cDNA molecule. TCRdb recomputed calls from the 5' RACE reads with MiXCR, one row per CDR3 protein. The sample records 1.4 million to 1.5 million distinct CDR3 sequences, about 43% being singletons. This rearrangement joins TRBV2 to TRBJ2-1; D gene uncertain. Sequencing input: blood. The receptor was isolated from a young woman in good health. The CDR3 DNA reads as TGTGCCAGCATGTTAGATTATGAGCAGTTCTTC. This gives the protein CASMLDYEQFF. Full variable domain (outside the CDR3, taken from reference TRBV2 and TRBJ2-1): EPEVTQTPSHQVTQMGQEVILRCVPISNHLYFYWYRQILGQKVEFLVSFYNNEISEKSEIFDDQFSVERPDGSNFTLKIRSTKLEDSAMYFCASMLDYEQFFGPGTRLTVL.